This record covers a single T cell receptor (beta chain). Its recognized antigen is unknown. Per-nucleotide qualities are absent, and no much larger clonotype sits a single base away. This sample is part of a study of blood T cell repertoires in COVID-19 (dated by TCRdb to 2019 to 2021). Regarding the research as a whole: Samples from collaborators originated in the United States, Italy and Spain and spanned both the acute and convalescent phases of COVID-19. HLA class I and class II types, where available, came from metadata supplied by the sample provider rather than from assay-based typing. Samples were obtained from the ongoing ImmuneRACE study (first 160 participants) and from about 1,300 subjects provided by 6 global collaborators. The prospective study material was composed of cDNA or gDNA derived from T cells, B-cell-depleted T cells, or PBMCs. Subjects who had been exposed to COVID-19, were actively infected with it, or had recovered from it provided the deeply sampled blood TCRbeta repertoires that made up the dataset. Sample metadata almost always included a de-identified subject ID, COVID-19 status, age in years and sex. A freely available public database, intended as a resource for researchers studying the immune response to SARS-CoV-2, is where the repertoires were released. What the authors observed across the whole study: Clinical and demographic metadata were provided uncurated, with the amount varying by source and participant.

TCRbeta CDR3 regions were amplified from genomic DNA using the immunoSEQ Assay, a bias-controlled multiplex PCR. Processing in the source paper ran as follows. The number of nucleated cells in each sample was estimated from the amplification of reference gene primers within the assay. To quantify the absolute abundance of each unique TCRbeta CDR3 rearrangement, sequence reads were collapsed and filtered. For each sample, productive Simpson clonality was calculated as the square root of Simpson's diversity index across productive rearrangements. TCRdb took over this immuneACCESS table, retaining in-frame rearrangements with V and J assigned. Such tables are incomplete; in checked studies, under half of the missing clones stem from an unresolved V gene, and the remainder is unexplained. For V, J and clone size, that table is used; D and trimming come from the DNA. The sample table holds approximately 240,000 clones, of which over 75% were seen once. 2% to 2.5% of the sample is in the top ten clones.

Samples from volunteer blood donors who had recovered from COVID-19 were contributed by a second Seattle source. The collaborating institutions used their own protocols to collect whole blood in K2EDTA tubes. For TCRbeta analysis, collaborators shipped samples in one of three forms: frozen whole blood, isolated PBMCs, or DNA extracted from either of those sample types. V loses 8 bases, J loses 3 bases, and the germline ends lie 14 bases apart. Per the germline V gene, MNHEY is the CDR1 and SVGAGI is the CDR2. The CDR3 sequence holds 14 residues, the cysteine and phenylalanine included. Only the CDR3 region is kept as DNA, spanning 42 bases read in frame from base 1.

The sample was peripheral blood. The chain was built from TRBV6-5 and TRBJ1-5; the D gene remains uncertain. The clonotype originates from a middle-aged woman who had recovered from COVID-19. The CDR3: CASGPAGNNQPQHF. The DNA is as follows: TGTGCCAGCGGACCAGCGGGAAACAATCAGCCCCAGCATTTT.